This T cell receptor beta chain emerged from a study of blood T cells in healthy people across ages. The germline V and J ends were trimmed by 3 bases and 4 bases, with 12 bases remaining between them. CDR1 LGHDT and CDR2 YNNKEL come from the germline V gene (reference sequence). CDR3 length: 14 residues. A sample-barcoded 5' primer and a J-beta primer mix were used in a second PCR of roughly 7 to 12 cycles. TCRdb re-called the 5' RACE reads through MiXCR, storing one row per CDR3 protein. The profile covers approximately 1.5 million distinct CDR3 sequences, with about 35% appearing a single time and approximately 10% taken by the ten largest.

The sequence came from a woman in her twenties or thirties in good health. This chain joins TRBV3-1 and TRBJ1-1; maybe TRBD1 (5 bases). Sequenced input: blood. CDR3 in amino acids: CASSQWGASTEAFF. The DNA of the CDR3 is TGTGCCAGCAGCCAGTGGGGCGCGAGCACTGAAGCTTTCTTT.